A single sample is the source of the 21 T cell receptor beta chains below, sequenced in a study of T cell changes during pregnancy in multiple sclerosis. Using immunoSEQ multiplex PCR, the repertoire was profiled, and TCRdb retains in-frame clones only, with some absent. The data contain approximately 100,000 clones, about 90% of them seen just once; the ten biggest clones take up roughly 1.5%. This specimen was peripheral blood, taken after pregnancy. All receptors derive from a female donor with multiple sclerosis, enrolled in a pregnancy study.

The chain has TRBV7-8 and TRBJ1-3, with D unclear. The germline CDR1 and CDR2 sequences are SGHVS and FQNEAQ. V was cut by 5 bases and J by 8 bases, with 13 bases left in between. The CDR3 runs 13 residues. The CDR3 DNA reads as TGTGCCAGCAGCCCCTACCTTAGAGACACCATATATTTT. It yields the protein CASSPYLRDTIYF.

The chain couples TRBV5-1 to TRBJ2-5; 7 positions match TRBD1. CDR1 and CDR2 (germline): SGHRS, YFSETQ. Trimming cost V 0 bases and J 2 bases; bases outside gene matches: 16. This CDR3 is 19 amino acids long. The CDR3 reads CASSLEARGQSARQETQYF. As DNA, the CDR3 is TGCGCCAGCAGCTTGGAAGCGAGGGGGCAATCGGCTAGACAAGAGACCCAGTACTTC.

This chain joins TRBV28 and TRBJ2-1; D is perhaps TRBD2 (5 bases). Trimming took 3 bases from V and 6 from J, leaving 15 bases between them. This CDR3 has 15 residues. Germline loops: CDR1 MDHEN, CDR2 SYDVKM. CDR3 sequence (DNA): TGTGCCAGCAGTTTGTTGGTTGGGAGACGCAATGAGCAGTTCTTC. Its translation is CASSLLVGRRNEQFF.

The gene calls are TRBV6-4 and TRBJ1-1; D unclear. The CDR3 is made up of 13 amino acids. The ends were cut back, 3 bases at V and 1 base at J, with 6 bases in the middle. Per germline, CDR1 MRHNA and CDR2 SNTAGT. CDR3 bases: TGTGCCAGCAGTGAATTCGGGAACACTGAAGCTTTCTTT. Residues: CASSEFGNTEAFF.

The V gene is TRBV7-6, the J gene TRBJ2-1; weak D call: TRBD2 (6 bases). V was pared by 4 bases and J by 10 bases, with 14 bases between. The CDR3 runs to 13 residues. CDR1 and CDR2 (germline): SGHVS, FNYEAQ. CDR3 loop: CASSYRRAVEQFF. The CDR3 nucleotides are TGTGCCAGCAGCTACAGGAGGGCGGTCGAGCAGTTCTTC. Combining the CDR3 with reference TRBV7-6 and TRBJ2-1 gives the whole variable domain GAGVSQSPRYKVTKRGQDVALRCDPISGHVSLYWYRQALGQGPEFLTYFNYEAQQDKSGLPNDRFSAERPEGSISTLTIQRTEQRDSAMYRCASSYRRAVEQFFGPGTRLTVL.

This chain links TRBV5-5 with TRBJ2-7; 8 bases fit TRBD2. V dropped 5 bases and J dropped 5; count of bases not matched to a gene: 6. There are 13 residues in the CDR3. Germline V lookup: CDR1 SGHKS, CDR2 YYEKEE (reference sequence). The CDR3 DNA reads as TGTGCCAGCAGGGCCGGGGGGGAAAACGAGCAGTACTTC. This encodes CASRAGGENEQYF.

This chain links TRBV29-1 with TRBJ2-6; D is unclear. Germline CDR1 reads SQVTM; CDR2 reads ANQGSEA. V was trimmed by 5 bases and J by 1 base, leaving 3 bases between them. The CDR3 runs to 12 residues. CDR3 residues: CSVRSGANVLTF. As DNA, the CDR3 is TGCAGCGTTCGTTCTGGGGCCAACGTCCTGACTTTC.

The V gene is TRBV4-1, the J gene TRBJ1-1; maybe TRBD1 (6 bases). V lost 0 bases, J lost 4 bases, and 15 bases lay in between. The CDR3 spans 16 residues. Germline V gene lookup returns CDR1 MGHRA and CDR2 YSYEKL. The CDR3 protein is CASSQDGGGGGTEAFF. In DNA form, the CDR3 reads TGCGCCAGCAGCCAAGATGGCGGGGGAGGGGGCACTGAAGCTTTCTTT.

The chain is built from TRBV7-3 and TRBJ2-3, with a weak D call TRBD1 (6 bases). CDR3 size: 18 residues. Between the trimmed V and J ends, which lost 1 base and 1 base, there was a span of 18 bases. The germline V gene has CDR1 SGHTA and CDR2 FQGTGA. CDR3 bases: TGTGCCAGCAGCTTAATGGGGGCTTTGCAGGGACGCACAGATACGCAGTATTTT. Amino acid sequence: CASSLMGALQGRTDTQYF. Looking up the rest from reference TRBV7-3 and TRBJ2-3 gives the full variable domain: GAGVSQTPSNKVTEKGKYVELRCDPISGHTALYWYRQSLGQGPEFLIYFQGTGAADDSGLPNDRFFAVRPEGSVSTLKIQRTERGDSAVYLCASSLMGALQGRTDTQYFGPGTRLTVL.

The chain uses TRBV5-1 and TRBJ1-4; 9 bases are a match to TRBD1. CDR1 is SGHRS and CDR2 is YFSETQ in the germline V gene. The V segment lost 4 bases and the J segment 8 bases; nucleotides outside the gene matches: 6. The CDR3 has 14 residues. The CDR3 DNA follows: TGCGCCAGCAGCCCGGGACAGGGAGGGGAAAAACTGTTTTTT. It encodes CASSPGQGGEKLFF.

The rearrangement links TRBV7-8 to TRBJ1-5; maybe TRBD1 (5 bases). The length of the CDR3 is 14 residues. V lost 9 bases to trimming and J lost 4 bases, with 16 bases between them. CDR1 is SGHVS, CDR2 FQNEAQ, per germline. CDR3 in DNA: TGTGCCAGTCAAGTGGGGGGTCCGAATCAGCCCCAGCATTTT. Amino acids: CASQVGGPNQPQHF.

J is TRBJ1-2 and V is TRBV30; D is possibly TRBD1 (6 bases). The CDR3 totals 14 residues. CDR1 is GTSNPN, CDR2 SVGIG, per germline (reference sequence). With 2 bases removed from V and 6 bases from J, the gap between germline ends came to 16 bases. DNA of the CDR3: TGTGCCTGGAGTCTTCTAGTGACAGGCGATGGCTACACCTTC. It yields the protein CAWSLLVTGDGYTF.

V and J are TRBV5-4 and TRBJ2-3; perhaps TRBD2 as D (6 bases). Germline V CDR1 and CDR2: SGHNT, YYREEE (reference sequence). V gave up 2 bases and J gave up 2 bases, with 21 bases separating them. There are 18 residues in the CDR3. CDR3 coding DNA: TGTGCCAGCAGCTTAGGGCTATACCGCGGACTAAACACAGATACGCAGTATTTT. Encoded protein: CASSLGLYRGLNTDTQYF.

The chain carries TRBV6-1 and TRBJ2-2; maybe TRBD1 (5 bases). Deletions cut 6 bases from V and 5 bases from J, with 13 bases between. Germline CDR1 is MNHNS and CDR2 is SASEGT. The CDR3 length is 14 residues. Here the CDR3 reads CASSFRAWTGELFF. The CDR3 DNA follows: TGTGCCAGCAGCTTCAGGGCTTGGACCGGGGAGCTGTTTTTT.

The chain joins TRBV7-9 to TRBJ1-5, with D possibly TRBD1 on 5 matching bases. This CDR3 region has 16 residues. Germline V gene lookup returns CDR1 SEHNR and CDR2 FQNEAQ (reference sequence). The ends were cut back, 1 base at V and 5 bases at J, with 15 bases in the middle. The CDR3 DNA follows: TGTGCCAGCAGCTTAGACCGACCCGGGGGGGATCAGCCCCAGCATTTT. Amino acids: CASSLDRPGGDQPQHF.

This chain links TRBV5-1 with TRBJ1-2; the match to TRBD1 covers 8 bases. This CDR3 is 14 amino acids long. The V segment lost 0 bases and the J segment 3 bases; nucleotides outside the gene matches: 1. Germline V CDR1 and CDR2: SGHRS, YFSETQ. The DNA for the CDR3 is TGCGCCAGCAGCTTGGAGGGACAGGACTATGGCTACACCTTC. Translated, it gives CASSLEGQDYGYTF.

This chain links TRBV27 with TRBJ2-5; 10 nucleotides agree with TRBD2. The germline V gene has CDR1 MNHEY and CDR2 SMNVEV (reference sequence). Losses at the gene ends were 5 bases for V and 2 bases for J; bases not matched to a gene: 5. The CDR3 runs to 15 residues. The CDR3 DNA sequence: TGTGCCAGCAGTGCCCTACTAGCGGGACAAGAGACCCAGTACTTC. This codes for CASSALLAGQETQYF.

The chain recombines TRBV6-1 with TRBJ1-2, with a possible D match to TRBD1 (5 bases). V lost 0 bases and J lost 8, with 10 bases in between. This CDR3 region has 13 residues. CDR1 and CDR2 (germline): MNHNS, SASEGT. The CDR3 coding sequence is TGTGCCAGCAGTGAAGCCAAGGGGAGGGGCTACACCTTC. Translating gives CASSEAKGRGYTF.

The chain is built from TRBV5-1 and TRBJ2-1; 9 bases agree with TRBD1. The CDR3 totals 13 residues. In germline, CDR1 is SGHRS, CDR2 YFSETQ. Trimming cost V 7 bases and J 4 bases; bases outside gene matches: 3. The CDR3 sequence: CASAGQGYNEQFF. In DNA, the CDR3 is TGCGCCAGCGCCGGACAGGGGTACAATGAGCAGTTCTTC.

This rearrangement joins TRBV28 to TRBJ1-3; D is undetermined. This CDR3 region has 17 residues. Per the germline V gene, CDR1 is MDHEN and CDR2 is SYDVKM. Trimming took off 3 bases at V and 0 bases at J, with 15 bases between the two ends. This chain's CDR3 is CASSLFRRQYSGNTIYF. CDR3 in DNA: TGTGCCAGCAGTTTGTTTCGCAGGCAATACTCTGGAAACACCATATATTTT.

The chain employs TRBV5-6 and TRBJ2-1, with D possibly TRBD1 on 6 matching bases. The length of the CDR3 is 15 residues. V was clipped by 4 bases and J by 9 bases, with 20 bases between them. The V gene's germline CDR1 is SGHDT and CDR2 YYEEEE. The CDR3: CASSPRPGGISEQFF. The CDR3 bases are TGTGCCAGCAGCCCACGACCTGGGGGCATAAGTGAGCAGTTCTTC.